This T cell receptor (beta chain) was identified in a study of control samples from healthy donors and cancer patients. Produced via immunoSEQ multiplex PCR; TCRdb's table is partial and in-frame only. The sample has 100,000 to 150,000 clones; about 90% are singletons. This CDR3 has 13 residues. Per the germline V gene, CDR1 is LGHDT and CDR2 is YNNKEL (reference sequence). V lost 1 base, J lost 5 bases, and 2 bases stayed unmatched. The gene calls are TRBV3-1 (or the pseudogene TRBV3-2) and TRBJ2-7, with 7 bases that match TRBD2. This receptor was obtained from a woman in her fifties or sixties in good health. The sequenced material came from blood. CDR3 residues: CASSQGSGNEQYF. Written as DNA, the CDR3 is TGTGCCAGCAGCCAAGGCAGCGGGAACGAGCAGTACTTC.